A selection of T cell receptor beta chains follows, all from one sample in a study of blood T cell repertoires in COVID-19. TCRdb's copy holds only in-frame clones and misses some; the assay was immunoSEQ multiplex PCR. Seen here are 150,000 to 200,000 clones, around 83% observed once, and the top ten hold approximately 4%. Material for sequencing was PBMCs or T cells enriched from blood (not recorded which). These receptors were obtained from a woman aged 45-60 years in a cohort exposed to, infected with or recovered from COVID-19 (not recorded which). The CDR3 runs from the conserved cysteine through the conserved F or W. A D gene is named only where the DNA matches it firmly. Some rows have no size entry. The others give once, few or many, or a class for an expanded clone.

clone size	D gene	J gene	V gene	CDR3 DNA	CDR3 protein
NA	NA	TRBJ2-1	TRBV6-5	TGTGCCAGCCGATGGAGGCAGGTTCAGTTCTTC	CASRWRQVQFF
NA	TRBD2	TRBJ2-3	TRBV7-2	TGTGCCAGCAGCCAAGTAGGGACTAGCGGGGGGTTAACCACAGATACGCAGTATTTT	CASSQVGTSGGLTTDTQYF
once	NA	TRBJ1-4	TRBV5-1	TGCGCCAGCAGCTTGGCAGGCCCCACAACTAATGAAAAACTGTTTTTT	CASSLAGPTTNEKLFF
NA	TRBD2	TRBJ2-7	TRBV15	TGTGCCACCAGCAGAGCCCTATACATAACTAGCGGGGGAAGGGAGCAGTACTTC	CATSRALYITSGGREQYF
NA	NA	TRBJ1-6	TRBV7-9	TGTGCCAGCAGCTTAGTCGGCAGGGCGGTGAATTCACCCCTCCACTTT	CASSLVGRAVNSPLHF
NA	NA	TRBJ1-6	TRBV6-4	TGTGCCAGCAGTGACTCCTTTAATTCACCCCTCCACTTT	CASSDSFNSPLHF
NA	TRBD2	TRBJ2-1	TRBV2	TGTGCCAGCAGACCGCCCCGCGGGAGGGTTCGCAATGAGCAGTTCTTC	CASRPPRGRVRNEQFF
NA	NA	TRBJ2-7	TRBV28	TGTGCCAGCACCATTCAGGGCAGGATCTCCTACGAGCAGTACTTC	CASTIQGRISYEQYF
NA	TRBD2	TRBJ2-3	TRBV5-1	TGCGCCAGCAGGTTTCTAGCGGGAGGGCATGGAGATACGCAGTATTTT	CASRFLAGGHGDTQYF
once	NA	TRBJ2-4	TRBV28	TGTGCCAGCAGTTTGCAAGGACAGGGAGGGAGGGGAAACATTCAGTACTTC	CASSLQGQGGRGNIQYF
NA	TRBD2	TRBJ2-3	TRBV7-9	TGTGCCAGCAGCGAGCGACTAGCGGGGTATCTCACAGATACGCAGTATTTT	CASSERLAGYLTDTQYF
NA	TRBD1	TRBJ2-7	TRBV2	TGTGCCAGCATTAGACAGGGCCCTAATTCCTACGAGCAGTACTTC	CASIRQGPNSYEQYF
NA	NA	TRBJ1-1	TRBV19	TGTGCCAGTACCCCGGACCCGGGAAGGTCTGAAGCTTTCTTT	CASTPDPGRSEAFF